One sample yielded the 5 T cell receptor beta chains listed below, sequenced in a study of Ad26.COV2.S vaccination and SARS-CoV-2 variants. The assay was immunoSEQ multiplex PCR, and TCRdb's table has in-frame clones only and misses some. The sample includes 350,000 to 450,000 clones, roughly nine tenths of them seen just once. The source material was peripheral blood, sampled after recovery from COVID-19. The source is a human donor who had recovered from COVID-19.

The chain carries TRBV12-3 or TRBV12-4 and TRBJ1-2; TRBD1 might be the D (5 bases). CDR3 length: 13 residues. V was clipped by 7 bases and J by 4 bases, with 13 bases between them. CDR3 residues: CASTTLGTYGYTF. The CDR3 DNA reads TGTGCCAGCACGACCCTGGGGACCTATGGCTACACCTTC.

As DNA, the CDR3 is TGTGCCAGCAGTTCGCCAGAGACAGGGGGCAATTACGAGCAGTACTTC. Protein sequence: CASSSPETGGNYEQYF. The genes are TRBV6-5 and TRBJ2-7; 10 nucleotides agree with TRBD1. The CDR3 is made up of 16 amino acids. J gave up 4 bases and V 4 bases, and 10 bases lay outside the gene matches. CDR1 and CDR2 (germline): MNHEY, SVGAGI.

This chain connects TRBV6-5 to TRBJ2-2, with D uncertain. CDR3 size: 13 residues. In germline, CDR1 is MNHEY, CDR2 SVGAGI. Trimming cost V 6 bases and J 3 bases, with 8 bases left between them. CDR3 sequence reads: CASSRLDTGELFF. The CDR3 region has the DNA TGTGCCAGCAGCCGACTCGACACCGGGGAGCTGTTTTTT.

The V gene is TRBV7-8, the J gene TRBJ2-1; D may correspond to TRBD1 or TRBD2 (6 bases each). Germline lookup yields CDR1 SGHVS and CDR2 FQNEAQ. V lost 5 bases to trimming and J lost 5 bases, with 13 bases between them. This CDR3 has 14 residues. CDR3 region: CASSPTGGDNEQFF. In DNA form, the CDR3 reads TGTGCCAGCAGCCCCACCGGGGGCGACAATGAGCAGTTCTTC.

The chain uses TRBV9 and TRBJ1-2; TRBD1 is a possible D gene (5 bases). The CDR3 sequence is 14 residues long. The V gene's germline CDR1 is SGDLS and CDR2 YYNGEE. Deletions cut 0 bases from V and 4 bases from J, with 10 bases between. DNA of the CDR3: TGTGCCAGCAGCGTAGCTCAGGGTAGCTATGGCTACACCTTC. Translated: CASSVAQGSYGYTF.